This entry lists 10 T cell receptor beta chains sequenced from one sample in a study of human T cells and chemical hapten exposure. Time point in this sample: patch test 1, 2 weeks after DPC sensitization. This sample's treatment: therapeutic diphenylcyclopropenone sensitization with weekly scalp DPC. A single record per CDR3 protein comes from TCRdb applying MiXCR to the RACE reads. The table lists a few hundred thousand distinct CDR3 sequences, roughly 4.8% of them singletons. The sequences come from whole blood, collected in connection with sensitization to the hapten diphenylcyclopropenone (DPC). Receptors originate from a woman in her forties or fifties with alopecia areata. Some clones in this sample may be carry-over from other donors' samples.

This clonotype was seen many times. The chain couples TRBV19 to TRBJ1-2; 7 bases map to TRBD1. The CDR3 is 14 residues long. Germline V gene sequence: CDR1 LNHDA, CDR2 SQIVND (reference sequence). V dropped 6 bases and J dropped 8; count of bases not matched to a gene: 12. This CDR3 reads CASRPRTGSGGYTF. DNA of the CDR3: TGTGCCAGTAGACCCCGGACAGGCTCGGGGGGCTACACCTTC.

This clonotype was seen at least ten times. The chain joins TRBV20-1 to TRBJ1-5; D ambiguous. Germline V gives CDR1 DFQATT, CDR2 SNEGSKA (reference sequence). V was shortened by 5 bases and J by 0 bases, with 14 bases between the two germline ends. The CDR3 contains 15 residues. This CDR3 reads CSALLPMASNQPQHF. CDR3 coding DNA: TGCAGTGCTCTGTTGCCCATGGCTAGCAATCAGCCCCAGCATTTT.

This clonotype has a count of ten or more. The chain joins TRBV9 to TRBJ2-3; TRBD2 matches at 16 bases. This CDR3 spans 17 amino acids. Germline V CDR1 and CDR2: SGDLS, YYNGEE. After removal of 4 bases from V and 5 bases from J, the junction contained 7 bases not matched to a gene. The chain's CDR3 is CASSPGTSGGGEDTQYF. The CDR3 DNA is TGTGCCAGCAGCCCCGGGACTAGCGGGGGGGGTGAAGATACGCAGTATTTT.

This clonotype turned up a few times. The chain has TRBV7-9 and TRBJ1-2, with TRBD1 matching over 7 bases. This CDR3 is 16 amino acids long. V trimming: 5 bases; J trimming: 8 bases; junction bases outside the gene matches: 17. Germline V gives CDR1 SEHNR, CDR2 FQNEAQ (reference sequence). CDR3 coding DNA: TGTGCCAGCAGCCCAACATTTAAAGGGACAGCTCGAGGCTACACCTTC. It codes for CASSPTFKGTARGYTF.

The V and J genes are TRBV4-1 and TRBJ1-1; D may be TRBD1 (6 bases). CDR3 length: 17 residues. Germline lookup yields CDR1 MGHRA and CDR2 YSYEKL. The V end was cut by 3 bases, the J end by 0 bases, with 17 bases between. CDR3 coding DNA: TGCGCCAGCAGCCAGGGGAGAGGGGGAATCTTGAACACTGAAGCTTTCTTT. Protein: CASSQGRGGILNTEAFF.

This clonotype was found a few times. The rearrangement joins TRBV5-1 to TRBJ1-5; TRBD1 matches 7 bases. This CDR3 region has 16 residues. V lost 4 bases, J lost 3 bases, and 10 bases stayed unmatched. Germline V CDR1 and CDR2: SGHRS, YFSETQ. The CDR3 loop is CASSLAARGTNQPQHF. CDR3 DNA sequence: TGCGCCAGCAGCCTTGCGGCCAGGGGGACCAATCAGCCCCAGCATTTT.

This clonotype was counted at least ten times. CDR3 nucleotides: TGTGCCAGCAATCGGGCGCAGGGGACCCAGTACTTC. This translates into CASNRAQGTQYF. This chain joins TRBV2 and TRBJ2-5, with D perhaps matching TRBD1 (5 bases). CDR3 length: 12 amino acids. The germline V gene has CDR1 SNHLY and CDR2 FYNNEI. Trimming removed 7 bases at V and 7 bases at J, with 13 bases between.

This clonotype was seen repeatedly, ten times or more. The chain links TRBV5-1 to TRBJ1-1, with a tentative D call TRBD1 (6 bases). V was cut by 3 bases and J by 4 bases, with 13 bases left in between. The length of the CDR3 is 14 residues. Germline V gives CDR1 SGHRS, CDR2 YFSETQ. In DNA form, the CDR3 reads TGCGCCAGCAGCTCCGGACAGAGGGGCACTGAAGCTTTCTTT. It is translated as CASSSGQRGTEAFF.

This clonotype was counted between two and nine times. The chain is built from TRBV18 and TRBJ1-6; 7 bases match TRBD1. The CDR3 sequence is 15 residues long. J was trimmed by 7 bases and V by 0 bases; bases with no gene match: 3. The V gene's germline CDR1 is KGHSH and CDR2 LQKENI. The CDR3 DNA reads TGTGCCAGCTCACCACCGGGACAGAAGAATTCACCCCTCCACTTT. Translated: CASSPPGQKNSPLHF.

The chain has TRBV2 and TRBJ1-1; D may be TRBD1 (6 bases). The CDR3 contains 15 residues. CDR1 and CDR2 (germline): SNHLY, FYNNEI. V gave up 7 bases and J gave up 6 bases, with 21 bases separating them. This chain's CDR3 is CASTVDLGGRAEAFF. The CDR3 nucleotides read TGTGCCAGCACCGTGGATTTGGGGGGCCGGGCTGAAGCTTTCTTT.